The 2 T cell receptor beta chains in this list originate from one sample, sequenced in a study of T cells after posttransplantation cyclophosphamide. Method: immunoSEQ multiplex PCR; TCRdb's copy keeps in-frame clones and lacks some. The sample carries under 50,000 clones, less than 95% recorded once. Treatment was busulfan-fludarabine conditioning, a marrow graft, and cyclophosphamide on days +3 and +4. The source material was PBMCs, sampled 62 days after allogeneic stem cell transplant with posttransplant cyclophosphamide. Receptor source: a male patient aged 60 to 75 who received an allogeneic stem cell transplant from a related donor and was CMV-positive. Some of the T cells might come from the graft donor.

A single count supports this clone. The V gene is TRBV6-5, the J gene TRBJ1-1; the D gene is possibly TRBD1 (6 bases). The V and J ends lost 5 bases and 5 bases respectively, with 9 bases between them. CDR1 MNHEY and CDR2 SVGAGI come from the germline V gene. This CDR3 spans 12 amino acids. CDR3 sequence (DNA): TGTGCCAGCAGTGTCGGACAGACTGAAGCTTTCTTT. It specifies CASSVGQTEAFF.

The CDR3 reads CASSAGTGVNTEAFF. The DNA of the CDR3 is TGCGCCAGCAGCGCAGGGACAGGGGTCAACACTGAAGCTTTCTTT. This rearrangement joins TRBV5-1 to TRBJ1-1; 10 positions match TRBD1. The CDR3 contains 15 residues. The germline gives CDR1 SGHRS, CDR2 YFSETQ. Trimming removed 4 bases from V and 2 bases from J; junction bases left unmatched: 5.